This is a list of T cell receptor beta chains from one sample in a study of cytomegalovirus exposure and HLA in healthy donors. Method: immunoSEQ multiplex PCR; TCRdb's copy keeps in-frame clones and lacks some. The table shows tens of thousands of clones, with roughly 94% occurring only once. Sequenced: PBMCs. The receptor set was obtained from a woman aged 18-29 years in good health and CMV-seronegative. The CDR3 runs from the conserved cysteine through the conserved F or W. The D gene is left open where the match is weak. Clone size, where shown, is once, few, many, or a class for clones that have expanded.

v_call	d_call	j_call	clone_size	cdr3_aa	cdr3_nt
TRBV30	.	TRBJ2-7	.	CAWSVKGGAGEQYF	TGTGCCTGGAGTGTAAAAGGGGGCGCGGGGGAGCAGTACTTC
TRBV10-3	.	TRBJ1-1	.	CAISESSSRHKNTEAFF	TGTGCCATCAGTGAGTCATCGTCGAGGCATAAGAACACTGAAGCTTTCTTT
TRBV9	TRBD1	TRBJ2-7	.	CASSPAGGWNEQYF	TGTGCCAGCAGCCCCGCAGGGGGCTGGAACGAGCAGTACTTC
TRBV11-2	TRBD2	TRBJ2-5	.	CASSLGAGGQETQYF	TGTGCCAGCAGCTTAGGGGCGGGAGGCCAAGAGACCCAGTACTTC
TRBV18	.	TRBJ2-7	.	CASSPPMKQVYEQYF	TGTGCCAGCTCACCACCGATGAAACAGGTTTACGAGCAGTACTTC
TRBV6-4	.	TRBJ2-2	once	CASSDDSHTGELFF	TGTGCCAGCAGTGACGACAGCCACACCGGGGAGCTGTTTTTT
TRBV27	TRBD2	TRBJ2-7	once	CASSLSGGYEQYF	TGTGCCAGCAGTTTATCCGGGGGGTACGAGCAGTACTTC
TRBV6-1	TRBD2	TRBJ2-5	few	CASSDPSAGGETQYF	TGTGCCAGCAGTGATCCCTCCGCCGGGGGGGAGACCCAGTACTTC
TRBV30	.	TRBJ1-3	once	CAWAGGILSGNTIYF	TGTGCCTGGGCTGGAGGGATTTTGTCTGGAAACACCATATATTTT
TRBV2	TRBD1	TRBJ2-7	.	CASSEGSGQGYEQYF	TGTGCCAGCAGTGAAGGTTCGGGACAGGGGTACGAGCAGTACTTC
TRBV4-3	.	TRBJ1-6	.	CASSQDPAVTAYNSPLHF	TGCGCCAGCAGCCAAGATCCTGCGGTGACCGCCTATAATTCACCCCTCCACTTT
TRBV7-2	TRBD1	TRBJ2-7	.	CASSSRTGVVQYF	TGTGCCAGCAGCTCGCGGACAGGGGTCGTGCAGTACTTC
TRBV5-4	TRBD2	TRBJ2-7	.	CASSPLGGSYEQYF	TGTGCCAGCAGCCCACTGGGGGGGTCCTACGAGCAGTACTTC
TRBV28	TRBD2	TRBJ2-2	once	CASSLFATSGRTFGELFF	TGTGCCAGCAGTTTATTCGCCACTAGCGGGAGGACCTTCGGGGAGCTGTTTTTT
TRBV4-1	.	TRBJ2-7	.	CASSQDHTGGLGLYEQYF	TGCGCCAGCAGCCAAGATCACACGGGGGGCCTGGGGCTCTACGAGCAGTACTTC
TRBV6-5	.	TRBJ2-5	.	CASSTGLGETQYF	TGTGCCAGCAGTACAGGGTTGGGGGAGACCCAGTACTTC
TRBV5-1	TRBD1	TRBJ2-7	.	CASSFQQGAGEQYF	TGCGCCAGCAGCTTTCAACAGGGGGCGGGCGAGCAGTACTTC